The entry below gives a single T cell receptor beta chain sequence along with its context. Germline CDR1 LNHDA, CDR2 SQIVND (reference sequence). The CDR3 has 13 residues. Trimming removed 4 bases at V and 3 bases at J, with 6 bases between. The entry originates in a study of identical twins. Carrying unique molecular identifiers, the cDNA also gained a universal primer site through template switching. TCRdb re-called the 5' RACE reads through MiXCR, storing one row per CDR3 protein. The repertoire holds fewer than 900,000 distinct CDR3 sequences, 21% seen once, with more than 4% in the top ten. These data also formed part of another study, on T cells expressing NK-cell markers. That paper states: What remained unclear was the HCMV specificity of expanded NKG2C+ T cell clones.

The specimen was PBMCs. V is TRBV19 and J is TRBJ2-2; unclear D gene. The TCR sequence derives from a woman aged 18 to 35 in good health. The CDR3 is CASSREDTGELFF. In DNA, the CDR3 is TGTGCCAGTAGTAGGGAAGACACCGGGGAGCTGTTTTTT.